The TCR beta chain under discussion was sequenced for a study of blood T cell repertoires in COVID-19. Study summary: The cDNA or gDNA used as material had been derived from T cells, B-cell-depleted T cells, or PBMCs.

Original processing methods: Amplification of reference gene primers was used by the study to estimate nucleated cell counts. Some clones are missing from TCRdb's copy, which holds only in-frame ones; the method was immunoSEQ multiplex PCR. For V, J and clone size, that table is used; D and trimming come from the DNA. Seen here are about 75,000 clones, 70% to 85% observed once, and the top ten hold approximately 20%. CDR1 and CDR2 (germline): GTSNPN, SVGIG (reference sequence). This CDR3 has 14 amino acids. J was trimmed by 11 bases and V by 1 base; bases with no gene match: 10. Sequenced sample: peripheral blood. The chain combines TRBV30 with TRBJ2-3; 9 nucleotides line up with TRBD2. This receptor was identified in a woman aged 45-65 years with acute or convalescent COVID-19. In DNA form, the CDR3 reads TGTGCCTGGAGTGGAGGCGGGGGGGCCGGAGTGCAGTATTTT. This gives the protein CAWSGGGGAGVQYF.